What follows is one TCR beta chain and its context. These data come from a study of OX40 agonist ivuxolimab in advanced cancers. Generated by immunoSEQ multiplex PCR, the TCRdb table keeps only in-frame clones and is missing some. Of 35,000 or so clones in the sample, approximately 80% were seen once. The receptor's source is an adult with an advanced solid tumor such as melanoma, head and neck, liver or kidney cancer. Sequences were derived from CD4+ or CD8+ T cells sorted from blood, sampled in a trial of the OX40 agonist ivuxolimab.

CDR3 loop: CASTQGPLSGANVLTF. The CDR3 DNA follows: TGTGCCAGCACCCAGGGGCCCCTCTCTGGGGCCAACGTCCTGACTTTC. This chain links TRBV7-9 with TRBJ2-6; possible D gene TRBD1, 6 bases. The ends were cut back, 7 bases at V and 0 bases at J, with 13 bases in the middle. CDR1 is SEHNR, CDR2 FQNEAQ, per germline (reference sequence). The CDR3 is made up of 16 amino acids.